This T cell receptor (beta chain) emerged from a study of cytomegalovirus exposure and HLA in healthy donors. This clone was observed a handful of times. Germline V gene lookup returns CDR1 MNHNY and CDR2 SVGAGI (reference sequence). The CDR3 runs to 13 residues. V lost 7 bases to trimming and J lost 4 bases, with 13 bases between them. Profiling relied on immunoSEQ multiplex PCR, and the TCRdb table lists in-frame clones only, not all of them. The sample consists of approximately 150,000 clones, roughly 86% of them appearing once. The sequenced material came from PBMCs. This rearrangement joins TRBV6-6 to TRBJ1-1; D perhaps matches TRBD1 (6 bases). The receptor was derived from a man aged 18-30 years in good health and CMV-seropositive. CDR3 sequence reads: CASNRAVGTEAFF. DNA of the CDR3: TGTGCCAGCAACAGGGCGGTGGGCACTGAAGCTTTCTTT.